This T cell receptor (beta chain) was captured in a study of cytomegalovirus exposure and HLA in healthy donors. This clone was detected only a few times. The PCR employed 60 Vbeta primers together with 13 Jbeta primers. Some clones are missing from TCRdb's copy, which holds only in-frame ones; the method was immunoSEQ multiplex PCR. The data hold under 45,000 clones, with roughly two thirds observed a single time. The CDR3 extends over 14 amino acids. Germline CDR1 reads SEHNR; CDR2 reads FQNEAQ (reference sequence). V lost 1 base and J 4 bases, leaving 10 bases between the germline ends. The receptor was isolated from a man younger than 40 in good health and CMV-seronegative. The specimen was PBMCs. This chain uses TRBV7-9 with TRBJ1-1; possibly TRBD1 for D (5 bases). DNA for the CDR3: TGTGCCAGCAGCTTAGATCCAGGGATCACTGAAGCTTTCTTT. It encodes CASSLDPGITEAFF.